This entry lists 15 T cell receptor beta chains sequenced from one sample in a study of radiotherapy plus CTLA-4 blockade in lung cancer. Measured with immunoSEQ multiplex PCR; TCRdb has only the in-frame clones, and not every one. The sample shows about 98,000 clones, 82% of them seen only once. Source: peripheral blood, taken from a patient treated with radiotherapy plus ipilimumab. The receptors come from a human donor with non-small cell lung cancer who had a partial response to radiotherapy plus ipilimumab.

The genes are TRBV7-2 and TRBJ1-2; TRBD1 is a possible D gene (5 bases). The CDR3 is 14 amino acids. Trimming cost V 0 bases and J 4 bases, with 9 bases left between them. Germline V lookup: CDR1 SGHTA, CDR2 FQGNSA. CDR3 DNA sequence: TGTGCCAGCAGCTTAGCGGGGGGTGCCTATGGCTACACCTTC. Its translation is CASSLAGGAYGYTF.

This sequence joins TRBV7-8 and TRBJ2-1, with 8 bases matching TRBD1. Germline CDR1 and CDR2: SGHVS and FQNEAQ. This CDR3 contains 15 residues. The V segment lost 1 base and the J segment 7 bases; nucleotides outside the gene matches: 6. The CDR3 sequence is CASSLVGQGRNEQFF. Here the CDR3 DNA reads TGTGCCAGCAGCTTAGTTGGACAGGGAAGGAATGAGCAGTTCTTC.

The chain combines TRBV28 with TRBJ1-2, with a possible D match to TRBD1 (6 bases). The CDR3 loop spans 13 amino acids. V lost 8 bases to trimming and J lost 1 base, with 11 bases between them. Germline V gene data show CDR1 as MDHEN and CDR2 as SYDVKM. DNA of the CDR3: TGTGCCAGCCACCCGGGACATAACTATGGCTACACCTTC. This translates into CASHPGHNYGYTF.

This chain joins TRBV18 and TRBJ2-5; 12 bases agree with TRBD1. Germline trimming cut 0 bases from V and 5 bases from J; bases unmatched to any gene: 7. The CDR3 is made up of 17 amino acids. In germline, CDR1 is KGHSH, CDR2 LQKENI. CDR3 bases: TGTGCCAGCTCACCACCGAGGGGACAGGGGGCGAGGGAGACCCAGTACTTC. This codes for CASSPPRGQGARETQYF.

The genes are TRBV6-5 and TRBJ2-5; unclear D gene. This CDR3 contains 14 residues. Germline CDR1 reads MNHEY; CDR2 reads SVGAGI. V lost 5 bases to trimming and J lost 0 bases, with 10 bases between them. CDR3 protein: CASSGAAYQETQYF. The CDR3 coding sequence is TGTGCCAGCAGTGGAGCAGCGTACCAAGAGACCCAGTACTTC.

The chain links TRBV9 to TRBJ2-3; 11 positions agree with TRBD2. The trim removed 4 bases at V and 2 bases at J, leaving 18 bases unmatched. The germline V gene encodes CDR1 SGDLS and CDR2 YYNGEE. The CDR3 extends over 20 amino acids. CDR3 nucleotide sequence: TGTGCCAGCAGCCCCCACGCCTCTCAGAGACTAGCGGGATTCACAGATACGCAGTATTTT. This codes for CASSPHASQRLAGFTDTQYF.

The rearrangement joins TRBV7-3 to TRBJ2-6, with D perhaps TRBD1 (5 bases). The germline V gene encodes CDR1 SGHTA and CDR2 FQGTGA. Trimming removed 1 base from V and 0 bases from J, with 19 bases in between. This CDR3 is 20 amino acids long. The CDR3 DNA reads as TGTGCCAGCAGCTTAAAATTTCGGCAGGGCCGACACTCTGGGGCCAACGTCCTGACTTTC. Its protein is CASSLKFRQGRHSGANVLTF.

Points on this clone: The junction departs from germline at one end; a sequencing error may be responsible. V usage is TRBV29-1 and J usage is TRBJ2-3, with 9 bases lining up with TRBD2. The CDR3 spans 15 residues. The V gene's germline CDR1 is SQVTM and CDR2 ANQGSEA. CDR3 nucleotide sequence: TGCAGCGTTGTGACTAGCGGATACCCCGGGGATACGCGGTATTTT. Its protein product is CSVVTSGYPGDTRYF.

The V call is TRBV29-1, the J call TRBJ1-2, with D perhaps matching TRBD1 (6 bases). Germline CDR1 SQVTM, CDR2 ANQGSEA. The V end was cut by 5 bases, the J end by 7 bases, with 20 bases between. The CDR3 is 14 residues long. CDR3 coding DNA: TGCAGCGTTTCGCTAGAGCAGGGGAAGTCTGGCTACACCTTC. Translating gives CSVSLEQGKSGYTF.

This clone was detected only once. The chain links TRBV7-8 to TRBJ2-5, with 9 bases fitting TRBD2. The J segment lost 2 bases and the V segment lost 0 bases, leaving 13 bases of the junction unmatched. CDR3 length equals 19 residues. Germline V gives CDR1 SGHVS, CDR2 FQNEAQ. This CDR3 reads CASSLALGLAGFLQETQYF. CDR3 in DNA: TGTGCCAGCAGCTTAGCGCTGGGGCTAGCGGGATTCCTACAAGAGACCCAGTACTTC.

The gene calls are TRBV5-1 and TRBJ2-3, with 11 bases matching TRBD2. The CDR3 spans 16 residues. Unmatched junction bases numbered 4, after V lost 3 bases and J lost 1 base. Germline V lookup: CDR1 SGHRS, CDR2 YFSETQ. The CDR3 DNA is TGCGCCAGCAGCTCTAGACTAGCGGGACGCACAGATACGCAGTATTTT. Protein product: CASSSRLAGRTDTQYF. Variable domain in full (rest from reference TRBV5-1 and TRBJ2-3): KAGVTQTPRYLIKTRGQQVTLSCSPISGHRSVSWYQQTPGQGLQFLFEYFSETQRNKGNFPGRFSGRQFSNSRSEMNVSTLELGDSALYLCASSSRLAGRTDTQYFGPGTRLTVL.

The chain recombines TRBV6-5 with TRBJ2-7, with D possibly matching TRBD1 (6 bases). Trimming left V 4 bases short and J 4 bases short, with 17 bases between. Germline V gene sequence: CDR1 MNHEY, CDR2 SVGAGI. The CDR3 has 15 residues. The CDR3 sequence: CASSSLDSRGYEQYF. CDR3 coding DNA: TGTGCCAGCAGTTCTTTGGACAGTCGAGGGTACGAGCAGTACTTC.

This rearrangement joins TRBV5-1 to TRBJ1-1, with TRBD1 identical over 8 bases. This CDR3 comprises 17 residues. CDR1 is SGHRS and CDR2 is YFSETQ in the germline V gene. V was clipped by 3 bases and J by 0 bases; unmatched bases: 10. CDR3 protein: CASSWGAGGNMNTEAFF. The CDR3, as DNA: TGCGCCAGCAGCTGGGGGGCAGGGGGCAATATGAACACTGAAGCTTTCTTT.

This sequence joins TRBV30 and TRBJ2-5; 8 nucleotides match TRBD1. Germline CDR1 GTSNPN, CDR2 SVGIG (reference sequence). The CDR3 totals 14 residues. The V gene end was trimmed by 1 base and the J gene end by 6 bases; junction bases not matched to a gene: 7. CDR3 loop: CAWSGQGALKTQYF. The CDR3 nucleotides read TGTGCCTGGAGTGGCCAGGGGGCTTTGAAGACCCAGTACTTC.

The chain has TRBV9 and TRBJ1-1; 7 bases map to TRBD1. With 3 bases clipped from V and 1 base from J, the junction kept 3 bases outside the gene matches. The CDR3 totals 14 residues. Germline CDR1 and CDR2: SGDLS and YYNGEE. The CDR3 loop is CASSDYRGNTEAFF. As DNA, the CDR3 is TGTGCCAGCAGCGACTACAGGGGGAACACTGAAGCTTTCTTT.